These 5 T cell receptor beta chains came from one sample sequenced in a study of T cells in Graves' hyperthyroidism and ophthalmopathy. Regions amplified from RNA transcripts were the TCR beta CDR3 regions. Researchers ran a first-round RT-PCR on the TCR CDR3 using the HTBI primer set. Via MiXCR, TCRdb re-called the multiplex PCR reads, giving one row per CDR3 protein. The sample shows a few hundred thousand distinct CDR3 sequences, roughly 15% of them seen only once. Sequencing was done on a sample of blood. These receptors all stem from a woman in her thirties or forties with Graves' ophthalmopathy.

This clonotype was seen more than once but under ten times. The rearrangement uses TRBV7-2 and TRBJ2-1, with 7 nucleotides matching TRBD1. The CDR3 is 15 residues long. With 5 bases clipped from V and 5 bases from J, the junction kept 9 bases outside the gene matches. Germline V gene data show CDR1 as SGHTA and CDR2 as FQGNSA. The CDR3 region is CASSTETGINNEQFF. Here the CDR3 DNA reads TGTGCCAGCAGCACAGAGACAGGGATTAACAATGAGCAGTTCTTC.

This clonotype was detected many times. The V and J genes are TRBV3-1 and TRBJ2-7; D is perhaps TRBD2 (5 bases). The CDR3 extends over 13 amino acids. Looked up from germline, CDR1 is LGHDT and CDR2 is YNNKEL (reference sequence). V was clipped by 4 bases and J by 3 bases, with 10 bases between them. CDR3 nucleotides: TGTGCCAGCAGCCTGACTACAAGCTACGAGCAGTACTTC. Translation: CASSLTTSYEQYF.

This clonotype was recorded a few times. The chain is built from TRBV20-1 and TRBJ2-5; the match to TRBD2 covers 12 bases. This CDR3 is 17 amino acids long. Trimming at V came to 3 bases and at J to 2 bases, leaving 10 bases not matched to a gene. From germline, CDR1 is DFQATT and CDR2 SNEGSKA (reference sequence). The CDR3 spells CSARLAGGTLSQETQYF. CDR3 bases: TGCAGTGCTAGGCTAGCGGGAGGGACTTTGTCTCAAGAGACCCAGTACTTC.

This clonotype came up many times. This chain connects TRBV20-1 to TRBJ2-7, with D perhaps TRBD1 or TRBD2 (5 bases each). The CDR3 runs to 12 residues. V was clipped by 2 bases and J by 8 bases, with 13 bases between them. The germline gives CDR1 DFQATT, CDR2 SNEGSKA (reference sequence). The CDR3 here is CSARQGEEKQYF. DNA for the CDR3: TGCAGTGCTAGACAGGGAGAGGAGAAGCAGTACTTC.

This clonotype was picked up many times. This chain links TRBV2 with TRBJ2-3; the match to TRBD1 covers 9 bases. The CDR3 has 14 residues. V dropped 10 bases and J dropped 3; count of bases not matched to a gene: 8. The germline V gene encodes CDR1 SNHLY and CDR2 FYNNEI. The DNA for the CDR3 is TGTGCCAATTCCGGGACAGGGTGGACAGATACGCAGTATTTT. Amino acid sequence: CANSGTGWTDTQYF.